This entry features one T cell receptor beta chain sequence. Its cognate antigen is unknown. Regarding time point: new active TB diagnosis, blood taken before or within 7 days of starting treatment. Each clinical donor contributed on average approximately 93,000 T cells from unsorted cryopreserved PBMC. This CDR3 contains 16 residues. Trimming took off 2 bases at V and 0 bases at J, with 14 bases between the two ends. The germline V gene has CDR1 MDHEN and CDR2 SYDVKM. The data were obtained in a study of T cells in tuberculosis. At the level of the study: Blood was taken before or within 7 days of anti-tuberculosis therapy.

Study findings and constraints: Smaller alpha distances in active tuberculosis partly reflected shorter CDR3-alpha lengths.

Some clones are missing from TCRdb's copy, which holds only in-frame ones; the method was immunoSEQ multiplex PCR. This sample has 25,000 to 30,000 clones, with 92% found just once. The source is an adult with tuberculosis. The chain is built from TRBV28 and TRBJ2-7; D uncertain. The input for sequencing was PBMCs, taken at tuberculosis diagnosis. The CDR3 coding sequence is TGTGCCAGCAGTTTAACAATGGCAGTCAGCTCCTACGAGCAGTACTTC. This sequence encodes CASSLTMAVSSYEQYF. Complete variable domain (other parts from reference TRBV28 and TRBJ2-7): DVKVTQSSRYLVKRTGEKVFLECVQDMDHENMFWYRQDPGLGLRLIYFSYDVKMKEKGDIPEGYSVSREKKERFSLILESASTNQTSMYLCASSLTMAVSSYEQYFGPGTRLTVT.